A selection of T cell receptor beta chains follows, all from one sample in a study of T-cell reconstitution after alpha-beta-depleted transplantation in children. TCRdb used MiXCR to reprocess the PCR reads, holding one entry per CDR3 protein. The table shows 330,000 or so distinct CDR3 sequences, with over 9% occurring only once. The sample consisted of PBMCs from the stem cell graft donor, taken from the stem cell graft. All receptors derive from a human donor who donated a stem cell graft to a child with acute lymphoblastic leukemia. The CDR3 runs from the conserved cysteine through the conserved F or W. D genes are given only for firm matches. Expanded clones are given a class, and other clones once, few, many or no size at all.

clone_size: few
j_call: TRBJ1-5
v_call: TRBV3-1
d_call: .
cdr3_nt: TGTGCCAGCAGCCCGCAGAGGAATCAGCCCCAGCATTTT
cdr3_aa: CASSPQRNQPQHF

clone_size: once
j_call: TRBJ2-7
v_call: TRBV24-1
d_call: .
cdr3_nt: TGTGCCACCAGTGACTTGGGAACAACGGGTGACTACGAGCAGTACTTC
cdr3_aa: CATSDLGTTGDYEQYF

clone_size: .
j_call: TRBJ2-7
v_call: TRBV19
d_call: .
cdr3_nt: TGTGCCAGTAGTAGGACAGCGAGGGACTACGAGCAGTACTTC
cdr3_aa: CASSRTARDYEQYF

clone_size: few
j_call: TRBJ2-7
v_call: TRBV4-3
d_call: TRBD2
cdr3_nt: TGCGCCAGCAGCCAGACTAGCGGGAGTAACTACGAGCAGTACTTC
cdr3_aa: CASSQTSGSNYEQYF

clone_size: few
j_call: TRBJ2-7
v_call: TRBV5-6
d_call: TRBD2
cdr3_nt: TGTGCCAGCAGCCGACGACTAGCGGCTCCCTACGAGCAGTACTTC
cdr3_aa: CASSRRLAAPYEQYF

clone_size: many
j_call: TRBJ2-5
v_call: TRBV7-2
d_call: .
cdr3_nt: TGTGCCAGCAGCCGGGCCAGGGAGACCCAGTACTTC
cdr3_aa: CASSRARETQYF

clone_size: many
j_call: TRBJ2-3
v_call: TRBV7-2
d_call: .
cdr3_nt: TGTGCCAGCAGCCCCTGGACCAGCACAGATACGCAGTATTTT
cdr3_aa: CASSPWTSTDTQYF

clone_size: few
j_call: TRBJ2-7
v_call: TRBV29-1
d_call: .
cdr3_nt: TGCAGCGTTGAAGCAGGGAGGTACGAGCAGTACTTC
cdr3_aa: CSVEAGRYEQYF

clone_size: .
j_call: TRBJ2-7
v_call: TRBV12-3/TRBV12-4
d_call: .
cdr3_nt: TGTGCCAGCATGGGGGCCAGGGACGAGCAGTACTTC
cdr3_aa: CASMGARDEQYF

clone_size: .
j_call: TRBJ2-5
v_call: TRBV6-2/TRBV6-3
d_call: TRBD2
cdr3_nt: TGTGCCAGCAGTTCTCTCCGGACTAGCGGGAGTCCGGAGACCCAGTACTTC
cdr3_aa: CASSSLRTSGSPETQYF

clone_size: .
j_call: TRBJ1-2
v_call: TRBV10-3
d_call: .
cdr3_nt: TGTGCCATCAGCGGGACGGCCTATGGCTACACCTTC
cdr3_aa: CAISGTAYGYTF

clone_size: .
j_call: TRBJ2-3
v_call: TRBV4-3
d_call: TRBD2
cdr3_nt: TGCGCCAGCAGCCAAGATTATGCTAGCGGGAGCACAGATACGCAGTATTTT
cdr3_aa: CASSQDYASGSTDTQYF

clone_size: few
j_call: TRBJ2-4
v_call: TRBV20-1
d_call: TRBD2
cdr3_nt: TGCAGTGCTCCATCCGACCTAGCGGGAGGGCCTTATAGAAACATTCAGTACTTC
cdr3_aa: CSAPSDLAGGPYRNIQYF

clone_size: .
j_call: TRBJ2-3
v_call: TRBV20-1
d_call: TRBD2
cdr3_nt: TGCAGTGCACCCGGGACTAGCGGCACAGATACGCAGTATTTT
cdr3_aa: CSAPGTSGTDTQYF

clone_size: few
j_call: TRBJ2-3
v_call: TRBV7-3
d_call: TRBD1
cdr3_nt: TGTGCCAGCAGCTTAATGGGACAGGGGATCACAGATACGCAGTATTTT
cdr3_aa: CASSLMGQGITDTQYF

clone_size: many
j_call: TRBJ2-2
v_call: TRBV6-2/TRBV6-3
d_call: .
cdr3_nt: TGTGCCAGCCTTTCCAGGAACACCGGGGAGCTGTTTTTT
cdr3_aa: CASLSRNTGELFF

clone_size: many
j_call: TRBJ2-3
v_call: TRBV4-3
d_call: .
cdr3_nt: TGCGCCAGCAGCCAAGATGAGGTGTGGGGGTCCGGAAGCACAGATACGCAGTATTTT
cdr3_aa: CASSQDEVWGSGSTDTQYF

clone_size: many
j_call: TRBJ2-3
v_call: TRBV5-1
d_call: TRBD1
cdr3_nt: TGCGCCAGCAGCTCCCGGACAGGGGGTAGCACAGATACGCAGTATTTT
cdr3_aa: CASSSRTGGSTDTQYF

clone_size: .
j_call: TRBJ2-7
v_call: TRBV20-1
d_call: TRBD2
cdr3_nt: TGCAGTGCAGTCAATAGCGGGAGACCCTCCTACGAGCAGTACTTC
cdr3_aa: CSAVNSGRPSYEQYF

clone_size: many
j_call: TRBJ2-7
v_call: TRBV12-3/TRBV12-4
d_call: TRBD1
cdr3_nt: TGTGCCAGCAGTCCGGGACAGGGAAACGAGCAGTACTTC
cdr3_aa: CASSPGQGNEQYF

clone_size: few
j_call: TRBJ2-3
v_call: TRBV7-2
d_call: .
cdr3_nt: TGTGCCAGCAGCTTAGGGCGGGGCGGATGGCCGGCGGGCCGTCTCACAGATACGCAGTATTTT
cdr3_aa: CASSLGRGGWPAGRLTDTQYF

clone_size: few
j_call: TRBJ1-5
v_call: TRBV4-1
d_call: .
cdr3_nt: TGCGCCAGCAGCCATAAGGAACCGATACAAAATCAGCCCCAGCATTTT
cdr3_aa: CASSHKEPIQNQPQHF

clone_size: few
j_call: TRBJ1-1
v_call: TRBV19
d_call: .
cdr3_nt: TGTGCCAGTAGTATCGGGGGGATCAATGAAGCTTTCTTT
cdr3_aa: CASSIGGINEAFF

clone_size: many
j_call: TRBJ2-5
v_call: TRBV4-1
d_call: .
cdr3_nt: TGCGCCAGCAGCCAACCGACTTCAGGGAAAGAGACCCAGTACTTC
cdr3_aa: CASSQPTSGKETQYF

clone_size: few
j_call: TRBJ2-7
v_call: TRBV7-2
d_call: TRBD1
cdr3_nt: TGTGCCAGCAGCTTACACAGGGGACAATACGAGCAGTACTTC
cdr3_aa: CASSLHRGQYEQYF

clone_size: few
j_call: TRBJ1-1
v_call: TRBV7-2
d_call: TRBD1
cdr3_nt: TGTGCCAGCAGCCAGCCGGGACAGAGGACTGAAGCTTTCTTT
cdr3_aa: CASSQPGQRTEAFF

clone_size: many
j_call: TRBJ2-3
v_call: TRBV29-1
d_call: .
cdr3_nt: TGCAGCGTTGAAAAAGGTGCGGGGGCCACAGATACGCAGTATTTT
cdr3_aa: CSVEKGAGATDTQYF